This TCR beta chain was found in a study of blood T cell repertoires in COVID-19. The overall study: Samples came from the United States, Italy and Spain, spanning acute and convalescent COVID-19. PBMCs, B-cell-depleted T cells, or T cells were the source of the cDNA or gDNA that made up the material.

The ends lost 4 bases at V and 5 bases at J; junction bases unmatched: 3. Germline V gene lookup returns CDR1 SGHDT and CDR2 YYEEEE. The CDR3 totals 14 residues. How the authors handled the data: Reference gene primer amplification gave nucleated cell count estimates. Sequencing was performed with immunoSEQ multiplex PCR; in TCRdb, only in-frame clones are kept and a portion is missing. The V and J calls and clone size come from that table; D and trimming were worked out from the DNA. This repertoire shows approximately 98,000 clones, 80% to 90% found once; its top ten account for roughly 2.5%. The sequenced sample consisted of peripheral blood. This TCR was sampled from a human donor in a cohort sampled during active COVID-19. This chain connects TRBV5-6 to TRBJ1-4; 9 nucleotides match TRBD1. The CDR3 reads CASSLGQGNEKLFF. The CDR3 DNA reads TGTGCCAGCAGCCTCGGACAGGGGAATGAAAAACTGTTTTTT.